This T cell receptor (beta chain) was sequenced during a study of T cells after yellow fever vaccination. General study points: The secondary response peaked faster, at day 5 versus 15, but was weaker. Just a small share of clonotypes turned up in the CD4 compartment as well as the CD8 compartment. The bulk population could contribute abundant contaminating clonotypes to FACS-sorted repertoires.

This clonotype was observed many times. The antigen is unknown. The TCR cDNA carried a universal primer site and UMIs from 5'RACE template switching. TCRdb reprocessed the 5' RACE reads via MiXCR and lists one record per CDR3 protein. Among about 220,000 distinct CDR3 sequences listed, approximately 3.3% were seen once. The germline V gene has CDR1 SQVTM and CDR2 ANQGSEA. The CDR3 totals 15 residues. Trimming removed 4 bases from V and 3 bases from J; junction bases left unmatched: 8. Here the sequenced sample was CD4+ T cells sorted from PBMCs, taken 10 days after the yellow fever booster vaccination. The rearrangement uses TRBV29-1 and TRBJ2-7, with 11 positions matching TRBD1. This receptor was identified in a man aged 18-30 years who received the YFV17D yellow fever vaccine. The CDR3 here is CSVVFGTGGYYEQYF. The CDR3 region has the DNA TGCAGCGTTGTGTTCGGGACAGGGGGTTACTACGAGCAGTACTTC.